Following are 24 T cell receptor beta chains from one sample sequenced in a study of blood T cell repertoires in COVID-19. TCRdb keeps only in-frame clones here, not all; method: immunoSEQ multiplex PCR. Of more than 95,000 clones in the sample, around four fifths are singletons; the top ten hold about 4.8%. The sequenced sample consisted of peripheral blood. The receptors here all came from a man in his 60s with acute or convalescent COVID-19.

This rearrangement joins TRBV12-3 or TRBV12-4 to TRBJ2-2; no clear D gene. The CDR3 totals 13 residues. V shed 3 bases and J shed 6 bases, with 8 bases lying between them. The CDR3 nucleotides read TGTGCCAGCAGTTTGCAAGAGGCCGGGGAGCTGTTTTTT. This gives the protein CASSLQEAGELFF.

The CDR3 DNA sequence: TGTGCCAGCAGTTCGGACAGGATGGAAAACATTCAGTACTTC. Its translation is CASSSDRMENIQYF. V is TRBV2 and J is TRBJ2-4, with TRBD1 matching 7 bases. This CDR3 has 14 amino acids. The V gene's germline CDR1 is SNHLY and CDR2 FYNNEI. V gave up 5 bases and J gave up 5 bases; unmatched junction bases: 6.

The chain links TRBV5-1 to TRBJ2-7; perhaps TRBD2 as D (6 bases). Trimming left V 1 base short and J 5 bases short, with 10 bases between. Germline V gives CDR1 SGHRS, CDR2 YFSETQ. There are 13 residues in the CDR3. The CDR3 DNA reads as TGCGCCAGCAGCTTGTGGGGGGAGGACGAGCAGTACTTC. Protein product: CASSLWGEDEQYF.

CDR3 coding DNA: TGTGCCAGCAGTTTGGACAGGGGGACAGATACGCAGTATTTT. This encodes CASSLDRGTDTQYF. V usage is TRBV28 and J usage is TRBJ2-3, with 10 bases aligning to TRBD1. The V gene end was trimmed by 3 bases and the J gene end by 3 bases; junction bases not matched to a gene: 0. CDR1 is MDHEN and CDR2 is SYDVKM in the germline V gene. The CDR3 covers 14 residues. Variable domain in full (rest from reference TRBV28 and TRBJ2-3): DVKVTQSSRYLVKRTGEKVFLECVQDMDHENMFWYRQDPGLGLRLIYFSYDVKMKEKGDIPEGYSVSREKKERFSLILESASTNQTSMYLCASSLDRGTDTQYFGPGTRLTVL.

The CDR3 sequence: CARRGNTEAFF. In DNA form, the CDR3 reads TGTGCCCGCCGAGGCAACACTGAAGCTTTCTTT. This sequence joins TRBV2 and TRBJ1-1; no reliable D call. CDR1 is SNHLY and CDR2 is FYNNEI in the germline V gene. The CDR3 length is 11 residues. Trimming took off 11 bases at V and 2 bases at J, with 9 bases between the two ends. Full variable domain (remainder filled in from reference TRBV2 and TRBJ1-1): EPEVTQTPSHQVTQMGQEVILRCVPISNHLYFYWYRQILGQKVEFLVSFYNNEISEKSEIFDDQFSVERPDGSNFTLKIRSTKLEDSAMYFCARRGNTEAFFGQGTRLTVV.

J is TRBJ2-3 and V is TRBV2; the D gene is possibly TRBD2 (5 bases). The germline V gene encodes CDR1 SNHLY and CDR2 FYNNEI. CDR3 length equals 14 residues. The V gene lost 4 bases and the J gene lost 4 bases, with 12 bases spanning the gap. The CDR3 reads CASSASEAADTQYF. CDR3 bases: TGTGCCAGCAGTGCTAGTGAAGCGGCAGATACGCAGTATTTT.

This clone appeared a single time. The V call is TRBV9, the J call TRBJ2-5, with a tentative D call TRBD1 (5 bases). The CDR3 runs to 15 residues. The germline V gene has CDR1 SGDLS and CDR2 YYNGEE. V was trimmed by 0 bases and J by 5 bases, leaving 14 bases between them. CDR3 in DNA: TGTGCCAGCAGCGTAGATGGGGCAGTATTTGAGACCCAGTACTTC. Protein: CASSVDGAVFETQYF.

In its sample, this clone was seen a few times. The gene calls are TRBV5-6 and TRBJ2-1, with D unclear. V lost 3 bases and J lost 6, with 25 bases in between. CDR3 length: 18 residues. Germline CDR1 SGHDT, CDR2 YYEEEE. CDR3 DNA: TGTGCCAGCAGCTGGGTCCCCGAGAAGGTTAAGGCAGGCAATGAGCAGTTCTTC. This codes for CASSWVPEKVKAGNEQFF.

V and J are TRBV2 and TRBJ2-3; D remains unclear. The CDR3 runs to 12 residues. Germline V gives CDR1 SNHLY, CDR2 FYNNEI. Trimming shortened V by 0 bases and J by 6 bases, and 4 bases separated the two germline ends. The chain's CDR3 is CASSEARDTQYF. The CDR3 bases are TGTGCCAGCAGTGAAGCCCGGGATACGCAGTATTTT.

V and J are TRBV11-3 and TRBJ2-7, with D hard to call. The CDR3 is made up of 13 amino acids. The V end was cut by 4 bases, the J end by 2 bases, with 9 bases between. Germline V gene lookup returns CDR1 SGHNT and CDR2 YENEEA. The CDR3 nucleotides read TGTGCCAGCAGCTCCCTCGAGACCTACGAGCAGTACTTC. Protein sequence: CASSSLETYEQYF.

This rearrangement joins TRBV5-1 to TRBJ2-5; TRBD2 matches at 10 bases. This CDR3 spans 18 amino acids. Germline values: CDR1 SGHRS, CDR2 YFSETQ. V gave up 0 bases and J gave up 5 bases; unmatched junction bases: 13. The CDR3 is CASSLVAQRVAGGETQYF. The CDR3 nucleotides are TGCGCCAGCAGCTTGGTGGCCCAAAGGGTAGCGGGGGGCGAGACCCAGTACTTC.

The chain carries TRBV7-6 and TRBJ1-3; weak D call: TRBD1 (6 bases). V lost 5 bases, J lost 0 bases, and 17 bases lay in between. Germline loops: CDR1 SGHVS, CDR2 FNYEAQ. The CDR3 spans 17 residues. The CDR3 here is CASSPQTGMDSGNTIYF. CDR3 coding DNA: TGTGCCAGCAGCCCCCAAACAGGGATGGACTCTGGAAACACCATATATTTT.

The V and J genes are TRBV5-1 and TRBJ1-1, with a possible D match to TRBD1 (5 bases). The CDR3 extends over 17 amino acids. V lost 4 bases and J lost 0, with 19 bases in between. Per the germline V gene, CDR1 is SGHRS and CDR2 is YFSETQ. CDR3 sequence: CASSTDRRQTLNTEAFF. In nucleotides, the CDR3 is TGCGCCAGCAGCACAGACAGACGCCAAACTTTGAACACTGAAGCTTTCTTT.

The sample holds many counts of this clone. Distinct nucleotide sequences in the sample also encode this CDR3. This CDR3 is CSVGGEGNQPQHF. The CDR3 bases are TGCAGCGTTGGGGGGGAAGGCAATCAGCCCCAGCATTTT. The V and J genes are TRBV29-1 and TRBJ1-5; a weak D match, TRBD1 (5 bases). Trimming took 4 bases from V and 2 from J, leaving 9 bases between them. This CDR3 is 13 amino acids long. Germline CDR1 reads SQVTM; CDR2 reads ANQGSEA.

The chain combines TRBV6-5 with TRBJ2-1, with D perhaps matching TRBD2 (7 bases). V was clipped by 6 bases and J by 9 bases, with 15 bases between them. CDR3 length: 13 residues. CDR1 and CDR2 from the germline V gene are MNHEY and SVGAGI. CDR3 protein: CASRRGRVGEQFF. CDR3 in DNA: TGTGCCAGCAGGAGGGGGAGGGTAGGTGAGCAGTTCTTC.

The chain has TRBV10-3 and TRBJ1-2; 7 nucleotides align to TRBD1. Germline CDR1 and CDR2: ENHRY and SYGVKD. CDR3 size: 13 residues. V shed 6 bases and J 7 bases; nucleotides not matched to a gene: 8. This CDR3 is CAIRGNRGGGYTF. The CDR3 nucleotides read TGTGCCATCAGGGGGAACAGGGGAGGTGGCTACACCTTC.

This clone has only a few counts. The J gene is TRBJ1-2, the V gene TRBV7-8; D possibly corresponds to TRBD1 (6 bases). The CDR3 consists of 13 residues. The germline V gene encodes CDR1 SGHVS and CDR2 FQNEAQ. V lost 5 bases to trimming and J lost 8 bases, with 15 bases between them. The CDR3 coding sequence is TGTGCCAGCAGCCGTACAGGGATGCAAGGCTACACCTTC. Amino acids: CASSRTGMQGYTF.

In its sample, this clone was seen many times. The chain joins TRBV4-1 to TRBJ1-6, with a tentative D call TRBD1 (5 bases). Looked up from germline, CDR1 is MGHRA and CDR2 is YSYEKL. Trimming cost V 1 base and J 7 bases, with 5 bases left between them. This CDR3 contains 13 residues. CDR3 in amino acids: CASSQGQNSPLHF. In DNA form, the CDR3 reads TGCGCCAGCAGCCAAGGACAGAATTCACCCCTCCACTTT.

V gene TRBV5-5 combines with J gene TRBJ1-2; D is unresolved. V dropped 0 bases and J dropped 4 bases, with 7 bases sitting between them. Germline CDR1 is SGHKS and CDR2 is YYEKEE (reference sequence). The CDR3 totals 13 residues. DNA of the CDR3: TGTGCCAGCAGCTTGGCTAACCTCTATGGCTACACCTTC. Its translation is CASSLANLYGYTF.

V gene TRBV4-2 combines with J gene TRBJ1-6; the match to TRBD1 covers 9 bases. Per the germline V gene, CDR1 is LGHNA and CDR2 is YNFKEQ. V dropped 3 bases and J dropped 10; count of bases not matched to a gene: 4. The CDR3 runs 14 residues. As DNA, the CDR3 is TGTGCCAGCAGCCAGGGACAGGGAGGATCACCCCTCCACTTT. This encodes CASSQGQGGSPLHF.

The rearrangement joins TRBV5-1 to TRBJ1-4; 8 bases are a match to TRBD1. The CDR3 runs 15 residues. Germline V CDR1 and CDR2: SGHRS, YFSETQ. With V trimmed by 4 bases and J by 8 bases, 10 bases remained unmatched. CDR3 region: CASSPQGVGREKLFF. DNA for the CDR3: TGCGCCAGCAGCCCACAGGGGGTCGGACGCGAAAAACTGTTTTTT. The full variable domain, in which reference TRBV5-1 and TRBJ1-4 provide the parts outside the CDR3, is KAGVTQTPRYLIKTRGQQVTLSCSPISGHRSVSWYQQTPGQGLQFLFEYFSETQRNKGNFPGRFSGRQFSNSRSEMNVSTLELGDSALYLCASSPQGVGREKLFFGSGTQLSVL.

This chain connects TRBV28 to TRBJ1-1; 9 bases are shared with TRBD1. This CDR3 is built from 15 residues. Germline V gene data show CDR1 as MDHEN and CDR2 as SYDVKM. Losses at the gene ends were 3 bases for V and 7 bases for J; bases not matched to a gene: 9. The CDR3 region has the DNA TGTGCCAGCAGTTTGTCCATACAGGGGGCTAATGAAGCTTTCTTT. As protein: CASSLSIQGANEAFF. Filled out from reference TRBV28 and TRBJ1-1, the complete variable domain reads DVKVTQSSRYLVKRTGEKVFLECVQDMDHENMFWYRQDPGLGLRLIYFSYDVKMKEKGDIPEGYSVSREKKERFSLILESASTNQTSMYLCASSLSIQGANEAFFGQGTRLTVV.

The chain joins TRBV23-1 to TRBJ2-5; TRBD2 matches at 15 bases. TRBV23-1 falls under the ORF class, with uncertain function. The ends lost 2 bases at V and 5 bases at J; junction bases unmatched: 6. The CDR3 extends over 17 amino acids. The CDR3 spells CASSQEGLAGGWETQYF. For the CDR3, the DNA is TGCGCCAGCAGTCAAGAGGGACTAGCGGGGGGTTGGGAGACCCAGTACTTC.

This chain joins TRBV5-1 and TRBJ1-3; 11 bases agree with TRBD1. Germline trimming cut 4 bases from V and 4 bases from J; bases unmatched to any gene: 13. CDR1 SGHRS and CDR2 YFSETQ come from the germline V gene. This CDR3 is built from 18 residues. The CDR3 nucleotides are TGCGCCAGCAGCCTCGGACAGGGGGCCTCGGTTGGGGGAAACACCATATATTTT. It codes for CASSLGQGASVGGNTIYF.